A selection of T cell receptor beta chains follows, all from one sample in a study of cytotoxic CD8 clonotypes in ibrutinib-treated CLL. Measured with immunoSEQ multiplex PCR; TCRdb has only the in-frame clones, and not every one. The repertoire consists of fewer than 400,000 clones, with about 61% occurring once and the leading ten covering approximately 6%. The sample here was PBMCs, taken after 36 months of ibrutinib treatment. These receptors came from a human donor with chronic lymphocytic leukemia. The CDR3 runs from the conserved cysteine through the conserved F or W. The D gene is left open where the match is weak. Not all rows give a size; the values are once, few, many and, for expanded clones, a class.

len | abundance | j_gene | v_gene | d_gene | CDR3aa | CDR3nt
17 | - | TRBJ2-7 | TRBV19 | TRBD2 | CATSPRLAGGPAYEQYF | TGTGCCACCTCCCCCCGGCTAGCGGGAGGGCCCGCTTACGAGCAGTACTTC
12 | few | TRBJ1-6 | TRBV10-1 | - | CASSEPNSPLHF | TGCGCCAGCAGTGAGCCTAATTCACCCCTCCACTTT
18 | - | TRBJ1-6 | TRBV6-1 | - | CASSAGNSRSPYNSPLHF | TGTGCCAGCAGTGCGGGCAACTCTAGGAGCCCCTATAATTCACCCCTCCACTTT
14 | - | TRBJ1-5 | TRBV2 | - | CASSIERGNQPQHF | TGTGCCAGCAGTATCGAAAGGGGCAATCAGCCCCAGCATTTT
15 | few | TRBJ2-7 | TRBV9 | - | CASSVSGGALYEQYF | TGTGCCAGCAGCGTTTCGGGGGGCGCCCTATACGAGCAGTACTTC
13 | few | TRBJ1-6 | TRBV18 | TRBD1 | CASSGTDDSPLHF | TGTGCCAGCTCCGGGACAGACGATTCACCCCTCCACTTT
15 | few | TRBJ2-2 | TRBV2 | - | CASSGWGPSTGELFF | TGTGCCAGCAGTGGCTGGGGCCCTAGCACCGGGGAGCTGTTTTTT
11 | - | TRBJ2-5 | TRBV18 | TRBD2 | CASSPGGLQYF | TGTGCCAGCTCACCGGGAGGGTTACAGTACTTC
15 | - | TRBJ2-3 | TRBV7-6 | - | CASSLALGVADTQYF | TGTGCCAGCAGCTTAGCGCTGGGGGTTGCAGATACGCAGTATTTT
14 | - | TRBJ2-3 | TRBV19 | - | CASSISQVSDTQYF | TGTGCCAGTAGTATCTCGCAGGTATCCGATACGCAGTATTTT
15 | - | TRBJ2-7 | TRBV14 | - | CASSPLVGSSYEQYF | TGTGCCAGCAGCCCACTGGTGGGGAGCTCCTACGAGCAGTACTTC
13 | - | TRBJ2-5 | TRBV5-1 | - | CASSLEGWETQYF | TGCGCCAGCAGCTTGGAAGGCTGGGAGACCCAGTACTTC
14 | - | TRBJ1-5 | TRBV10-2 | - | CASSERGFDQPQHF | TGCGCCAGCAGTGAGCGGGGGTTCGATCAGCCCCAGCATTTT
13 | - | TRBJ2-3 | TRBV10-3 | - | CAISESISRTQYF | TGTGCCATCAGTGAGTCGATTAGCCGTACGCAGTATTTT
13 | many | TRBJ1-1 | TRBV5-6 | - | CASSSGGAFEAFF | TGTGCCAGCAGCTCGGGGGGCGCGTTTGAAGCTTTCTTT
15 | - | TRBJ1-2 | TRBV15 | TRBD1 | CATSRALTGDYGYTF | TGTGCCACCAGCAGAGCCCTGACAGGGGACTATGGCTACACCTTC
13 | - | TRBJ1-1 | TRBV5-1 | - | CASSLGGDTEAFF | TGCGCCAGCAGTCTCGGGGGGGACACTGAAGCTTTCTTT
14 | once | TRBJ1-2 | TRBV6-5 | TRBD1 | CASSSAGGDYGYTF | TGTGCCAGCAGTTCAGCAGGGGGGGACTATGGCTACACCTTC
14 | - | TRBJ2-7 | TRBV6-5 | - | CASKNSGVAYEQYF | TGTGCCAGCAAAAATAGTGGGGTAGCCTACGAGCAGTACTTC
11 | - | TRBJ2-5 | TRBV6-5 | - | CASTQTGTQYF | TGTGCCAGCACCCAAACGGGGACCCAGTACTTC
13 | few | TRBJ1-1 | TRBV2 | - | CASTEGRWWGAFF | TGTGCCAGCACCGAAGGTCGGTGGTGGGGAGCTTTCTTT
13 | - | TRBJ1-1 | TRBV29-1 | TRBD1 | CSVVRGLNTEAFF | TGCAGCGTTGTTAGGGGGCTGAACACTGAAGCTTTCTTT
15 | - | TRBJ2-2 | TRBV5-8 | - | CASSSTATNTGELFF | TGTGCCAGCAGCTCAACAGCTACGAACACCGGGGAGCTGTTTTTT
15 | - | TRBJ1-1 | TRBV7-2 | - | CASSNLRAGNTEAFF | TGTGCCAGCAGTAACTTACGCGCGGGGAACACTGAAGCTTTCTTT
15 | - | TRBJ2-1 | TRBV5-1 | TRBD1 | CASSSGTGASNEQFF | TGCGCCAGCAGCTCCGGGACAGGGGCGAGCAATGAGCAGTTCTTC
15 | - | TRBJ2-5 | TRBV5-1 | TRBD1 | CASSTYRGIQETQYF | TGCGCCAGCAGCACGTACAGGGGCATCCAAGAGACCCAGTACTTC
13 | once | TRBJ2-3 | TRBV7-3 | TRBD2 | CASSTSGRDTQYF | TGTGCCAGCAGCACTAGCGGGAGGGATACGCAGTATTTT
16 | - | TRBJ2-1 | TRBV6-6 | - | CASRDAGASSYNEQFF | TGTGCCAGCAGAGATGCGGGGGCAAGCTCCTACAATGAGCAGTTCTTC
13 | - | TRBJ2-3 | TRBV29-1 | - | CSATLIRTDTQYF | TGCAGCGCCACGCTAATAAGGACAGATACGCAGTATTTT
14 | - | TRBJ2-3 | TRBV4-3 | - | CASSQEGEGNTQYF | TGCGCCAGCAGCCAAGAAGGGGAAGGAAATACGCAGTATTTT
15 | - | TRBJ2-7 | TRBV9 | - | CASSVAGAGFYEQYF | TGTGCCAGCAGCGTAGCGGGGGCTGGATTCTACGAGCAGTACTTC
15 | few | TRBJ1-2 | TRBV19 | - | CAVRDTPRPNYGYTF | TGTGCCGTCCGGGACACCCCCAGACCAAACTATGGCTACACCTTC
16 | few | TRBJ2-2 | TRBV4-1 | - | CASSQDGRGNTGELFF | TGCGCCAGCAGCCAAGATGGACGGGGGAACACCGGGGAGCTGTTTTTT
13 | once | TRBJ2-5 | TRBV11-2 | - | CASSRAGEETQYF | TGTGCCAGCAGCCGGGCAGGAGAAGAGACCCAGTACTTC
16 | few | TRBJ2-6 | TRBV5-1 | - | CASSPREGSGANVLTF | TGCGCCAGCAGCCCGCGTGAGGGTTCTGGGGCCAACGTCCTGACTTTC
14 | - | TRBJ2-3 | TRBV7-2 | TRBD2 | CASSWGGPTDTQYF | TGTGCCAGCAGTTGGGGAGGGCCCACAGATACGCAGTATTTT